This T cell receptor (beta chain) is from a study of cytomegalovirus exposure and HLA in healthy donors. Data came from immunoSEQ multiplex PCR; TCRdb stores just in-frame clones and leaves some out. The repertoire consists of some 190,000 clones, with approximately 86% occurring once and the leading ten covering more than 5.5%. The sequenced sample was PBMCs. The sequence came from a man aged 30-40 years in good health and CMV-seropositive.

The CDR3 here is CASSLLAGEETQYF. CDR3 nucleotides: TGTGCCAGCAGTTTACTAGCGGGAGAAGAGACCCAGTACTTC. V is TRBV28 and J is TRBJ2-5; 10 positions match TRBD2. V dropped 2 bases and J dropped 3; count of bases not matched to a gene: 0. The CDR3 has 14 amino acids. Germline loops: CDR1 MDHEN, CDR2 SYDVKM.